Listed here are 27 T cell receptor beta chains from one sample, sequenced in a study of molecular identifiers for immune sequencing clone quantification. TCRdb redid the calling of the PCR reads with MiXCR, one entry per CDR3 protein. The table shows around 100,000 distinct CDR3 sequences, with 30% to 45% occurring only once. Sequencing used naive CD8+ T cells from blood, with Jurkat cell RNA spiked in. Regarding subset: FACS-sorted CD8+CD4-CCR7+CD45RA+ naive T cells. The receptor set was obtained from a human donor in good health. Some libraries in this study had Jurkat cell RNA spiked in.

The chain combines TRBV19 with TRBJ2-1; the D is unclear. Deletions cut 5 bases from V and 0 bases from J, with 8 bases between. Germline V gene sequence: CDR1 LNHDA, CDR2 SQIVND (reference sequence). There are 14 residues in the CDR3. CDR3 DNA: TGTGCCAGTAGTCCTGGTCGCTCCTACAATGAGCAGTTCTTC. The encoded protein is CASSPGRSYNEQFF.

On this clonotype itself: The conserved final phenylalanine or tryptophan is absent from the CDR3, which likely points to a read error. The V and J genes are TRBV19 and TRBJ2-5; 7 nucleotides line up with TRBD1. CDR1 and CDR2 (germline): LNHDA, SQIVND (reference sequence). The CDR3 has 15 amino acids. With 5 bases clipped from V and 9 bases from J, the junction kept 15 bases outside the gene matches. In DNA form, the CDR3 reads TGTGCCAGTAGTCCCGGACAGCGTACAGGGGAGCCCCAGTACATC. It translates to CASSPGQRTGEPQYI.

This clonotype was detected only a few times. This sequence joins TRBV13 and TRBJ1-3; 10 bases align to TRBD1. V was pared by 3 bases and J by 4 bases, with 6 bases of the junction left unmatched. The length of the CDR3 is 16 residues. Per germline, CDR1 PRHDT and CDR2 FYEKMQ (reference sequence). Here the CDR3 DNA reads TGTGCCAGCAGCTTTCGGACAGGGGGTCCCGGAAACACCATATATTTT. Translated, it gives CASSFRTGGPGNTIYF.

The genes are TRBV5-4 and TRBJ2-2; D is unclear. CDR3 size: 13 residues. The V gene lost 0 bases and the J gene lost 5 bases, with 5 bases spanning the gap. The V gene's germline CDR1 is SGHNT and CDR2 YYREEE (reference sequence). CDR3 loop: CASSLVSTGELFF. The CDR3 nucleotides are TGTGCCAGCAGCTTGGTCAGTACCGGGGAGCTGTTTTTT.

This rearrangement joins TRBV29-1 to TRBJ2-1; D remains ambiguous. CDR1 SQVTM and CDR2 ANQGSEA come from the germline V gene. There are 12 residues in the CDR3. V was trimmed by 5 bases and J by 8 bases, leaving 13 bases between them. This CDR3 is CSVPEPGYEQFF. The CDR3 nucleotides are TGCAGCGTTCCGGAGCCGGGCTATGAGCAGTTCTTC.

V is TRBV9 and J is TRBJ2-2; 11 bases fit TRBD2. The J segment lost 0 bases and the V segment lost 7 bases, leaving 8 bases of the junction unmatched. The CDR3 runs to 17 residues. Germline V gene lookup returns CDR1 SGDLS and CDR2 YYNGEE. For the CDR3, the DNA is TGTGCCAGCTCCCACCCGGGACTAGCGGCGAACACCGGGGAGCTGTTTTTT. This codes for CASSHPGLAANTGELFF.

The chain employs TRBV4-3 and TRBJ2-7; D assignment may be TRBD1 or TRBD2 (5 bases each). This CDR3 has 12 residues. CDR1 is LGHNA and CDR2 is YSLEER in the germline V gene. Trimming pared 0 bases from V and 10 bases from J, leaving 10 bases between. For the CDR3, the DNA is TGCGCCAGCAGCCAAGATCGTAGGGACCAGTACTTC. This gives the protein CASSQDRRDQYF.

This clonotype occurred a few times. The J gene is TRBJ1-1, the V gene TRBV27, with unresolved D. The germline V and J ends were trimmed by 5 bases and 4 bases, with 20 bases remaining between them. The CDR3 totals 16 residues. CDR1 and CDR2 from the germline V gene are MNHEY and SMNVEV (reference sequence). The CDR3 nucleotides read TGTGCCAGCAGTCCAAGAGGCCTGGAGACGGGCACTGAAGCTTTCTTT. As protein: CASSPRGLETGTEAFF.

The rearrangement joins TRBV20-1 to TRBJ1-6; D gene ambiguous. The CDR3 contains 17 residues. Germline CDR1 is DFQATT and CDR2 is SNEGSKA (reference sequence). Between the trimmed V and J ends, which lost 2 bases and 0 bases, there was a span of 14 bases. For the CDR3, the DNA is TGCAGTGCTAGATCTAACCCCCCAAGCTCCTATAATTCACCCCTCCACTTT. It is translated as CSARSNPPSSYNSPLHF.

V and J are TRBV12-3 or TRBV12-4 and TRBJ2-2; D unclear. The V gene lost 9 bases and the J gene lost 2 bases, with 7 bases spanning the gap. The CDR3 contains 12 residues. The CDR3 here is CASSDNTGELFF. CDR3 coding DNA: TGTGCCAGTTCAGATAACACCGGGGAGCTGTTTTTT.

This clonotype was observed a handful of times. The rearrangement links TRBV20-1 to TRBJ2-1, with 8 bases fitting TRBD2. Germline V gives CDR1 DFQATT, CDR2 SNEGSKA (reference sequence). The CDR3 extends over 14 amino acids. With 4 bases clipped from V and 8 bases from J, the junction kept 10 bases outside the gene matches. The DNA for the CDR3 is TGCAGTGCTATAGAGCGGGAGACGAGGTATGAGCAGTTCTTC. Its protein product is CSAIERETRYEQFF.

Written as DNA, the CDR3 is TGTGCCAGCAGCTTAAGCGGGACCATCTACGAGCAGTACTTC. Translated, it gives CASSLSGTIYEQYF. The gene calls are TRBV5-6 and TRBJ2-7; 7 bases fit TRBD2. The CDR3 runs to 14 residues. The V segment lost 2 bases and the J segment 3 bases; nucleotides outside the gene matches: 5. CDR1 and CDR2 from the germline V gene are SGHDT and YYEEEE.

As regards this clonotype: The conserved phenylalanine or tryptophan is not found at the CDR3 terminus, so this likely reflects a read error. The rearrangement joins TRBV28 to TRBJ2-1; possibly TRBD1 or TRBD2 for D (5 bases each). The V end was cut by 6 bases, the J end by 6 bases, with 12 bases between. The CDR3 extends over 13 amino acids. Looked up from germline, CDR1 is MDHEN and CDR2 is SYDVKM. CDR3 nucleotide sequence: TGTGCCAGCAGGTCCCGGGGCTCCAATGAGCAGTTCATC. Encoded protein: CASRSRGSNEQFI.

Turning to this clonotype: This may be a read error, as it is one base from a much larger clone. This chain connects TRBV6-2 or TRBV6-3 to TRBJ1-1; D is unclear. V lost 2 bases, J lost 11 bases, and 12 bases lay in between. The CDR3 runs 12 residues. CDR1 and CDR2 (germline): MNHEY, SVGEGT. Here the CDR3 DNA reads TGTGCCAGCAGTTACCCAAAGGTCGGCGCTTTCTTT. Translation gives CASSYPKVGAFF.

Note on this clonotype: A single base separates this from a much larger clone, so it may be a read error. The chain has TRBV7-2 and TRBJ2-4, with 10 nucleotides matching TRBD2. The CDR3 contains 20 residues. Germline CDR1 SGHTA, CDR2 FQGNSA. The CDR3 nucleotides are TGTGCCAGCAGCTTACGTTCCCTAGCGGGAGTCCAACTAGCCAAATACATTCAGTACTTC. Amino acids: CASSLRSLAGVQLAKYIQYF.

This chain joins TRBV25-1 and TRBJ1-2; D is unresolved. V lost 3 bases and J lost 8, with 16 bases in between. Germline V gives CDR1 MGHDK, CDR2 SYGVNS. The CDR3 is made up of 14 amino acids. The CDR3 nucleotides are TGTGCCAGCAGTGAGGATGTGGGGAGCCGGGGCTACACCTTC. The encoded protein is CASSEDVGSRGYTF.

CDR3 DNA: TGTGCCAGCAGCTTATCACTAGCGGGAGGACGGGAGCAGTACTTC. This gives the protein CASSLSLAGGREQYF. The V and J genes are TRBV7-9 and TRBJ2-7; 12 bases are shared with TRBD2. In germline, CDR1 is SEHNR, CDR2 FQNEAQ (reference sequence). Trimming took 2 bases from V and 7 from J; bases not matched to a gene: 6. The CDR3 has 15 amino acids.

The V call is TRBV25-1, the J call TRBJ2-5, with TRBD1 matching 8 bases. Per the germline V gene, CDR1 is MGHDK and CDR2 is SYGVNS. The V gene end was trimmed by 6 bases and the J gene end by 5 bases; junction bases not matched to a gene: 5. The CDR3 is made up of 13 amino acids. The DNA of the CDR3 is TGTGCCAGCAGGATCACAGGGGGTGAGACCCAGTACTTC. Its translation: CASRITGGETQYF. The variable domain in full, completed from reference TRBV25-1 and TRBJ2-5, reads EADIYQTPRYLVIGTGKKITLECSQTMGHDKMYWYQQDPGMELHLIHYSYGVNSTEKGDLSSESTVSRIRTEHFPLTLESARPSHTSQYLCASRITGGETQYFGPGTRLLVL.

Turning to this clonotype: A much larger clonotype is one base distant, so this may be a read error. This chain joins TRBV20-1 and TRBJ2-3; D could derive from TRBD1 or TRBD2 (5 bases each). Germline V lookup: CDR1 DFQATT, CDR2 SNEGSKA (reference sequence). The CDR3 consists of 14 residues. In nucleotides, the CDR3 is TGCAGTGCTAGAGTAGAGGGGCGCACAGATACGCTGTATTTT. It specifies CSARVEGRTDTLYF.

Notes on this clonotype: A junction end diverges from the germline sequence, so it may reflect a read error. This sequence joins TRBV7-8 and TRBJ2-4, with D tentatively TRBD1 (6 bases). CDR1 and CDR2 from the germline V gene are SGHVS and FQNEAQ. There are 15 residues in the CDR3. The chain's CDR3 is CASSVYRAPKYIQYF. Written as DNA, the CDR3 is TGTGCCAGCAGCGTCTACAGGGCTCCCAAATACATTCAGTACTTC.

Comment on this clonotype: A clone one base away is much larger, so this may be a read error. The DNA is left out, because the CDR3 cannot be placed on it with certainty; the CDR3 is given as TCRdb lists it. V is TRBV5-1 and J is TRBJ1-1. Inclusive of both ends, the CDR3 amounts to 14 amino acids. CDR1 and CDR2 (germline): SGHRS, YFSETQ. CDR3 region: CASSSVGRGTEAVF.

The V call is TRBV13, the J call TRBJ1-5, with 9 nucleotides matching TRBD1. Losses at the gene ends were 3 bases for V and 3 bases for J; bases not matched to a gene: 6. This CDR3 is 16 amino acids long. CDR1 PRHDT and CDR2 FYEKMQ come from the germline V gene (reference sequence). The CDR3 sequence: CASSLFGTGHNQPQHF. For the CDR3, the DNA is TGTGCCAGCAGCTTGTTTGGGACAGGGCACAATCAGCCCCAGCATTTT.

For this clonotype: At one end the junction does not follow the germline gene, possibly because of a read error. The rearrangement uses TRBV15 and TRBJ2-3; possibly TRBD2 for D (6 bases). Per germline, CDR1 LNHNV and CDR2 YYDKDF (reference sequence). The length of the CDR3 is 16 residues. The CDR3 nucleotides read TGTGCCTCCAGCAGAGATTTCGCCACTAGCCCAGATACGCAGTATTTT. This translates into CASSRDFATSPDTQYF.

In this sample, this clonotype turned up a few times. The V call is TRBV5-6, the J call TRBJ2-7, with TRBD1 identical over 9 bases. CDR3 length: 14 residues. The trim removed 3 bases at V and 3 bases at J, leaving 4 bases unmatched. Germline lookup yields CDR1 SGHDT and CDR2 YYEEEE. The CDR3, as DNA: TGTGCCAGCAGCTACGGGACAGGGAGCTACGAGCAGTACTTC. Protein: CASSYGTGSYEQYF.

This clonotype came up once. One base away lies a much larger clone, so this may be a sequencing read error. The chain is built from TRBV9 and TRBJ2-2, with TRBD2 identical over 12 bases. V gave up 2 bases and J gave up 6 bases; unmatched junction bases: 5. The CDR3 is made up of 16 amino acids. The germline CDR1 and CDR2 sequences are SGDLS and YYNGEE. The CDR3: CASSVETSGSSGELFF. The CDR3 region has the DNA TGTGCCAGCAGCGTCGAGACTAGCGGGAGCTCCGGGGAGCTGTTTTTT.

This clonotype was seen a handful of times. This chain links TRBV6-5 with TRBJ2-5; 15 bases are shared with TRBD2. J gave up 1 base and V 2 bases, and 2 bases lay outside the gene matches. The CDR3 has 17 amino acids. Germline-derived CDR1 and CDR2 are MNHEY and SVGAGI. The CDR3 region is CASSYGTSGRTQETQYF. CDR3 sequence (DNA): TGTGCCAGCAGTTACGGGACTAGCGGGAGGACCCAAGAGACCCAGTACTTC.

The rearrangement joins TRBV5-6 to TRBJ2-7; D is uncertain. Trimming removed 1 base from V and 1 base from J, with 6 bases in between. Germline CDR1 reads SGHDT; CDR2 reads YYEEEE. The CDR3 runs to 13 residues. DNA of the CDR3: TGTGCCAGCAGCTTGAGGCGATCCTACGAGCAGTACTTC. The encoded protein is CASSLRRSYEQYF.